This T cell receptor beta chain was sequenced in a study of T-cell reconstitution after alpha-beta-depleted transplantation in children. Many counts were recorded for this clonotype. Its target is unknown. Preparing the TCRbeta library involved the use of unique molecular identifiers. Via MiXCR, TCRdb re-called the PCR reads, giving one row per CDR3 protein. The sample contains about 240,000 distinct CDR3 sequences, 20% to 30% of which appear only once. Findings and limits, study-wide: A year had passed since transplant, and T-cell counts and diversity by then came mostly from newly produced T cells. After transplant, at about two months, alpha-beta T cells were reportedly derived from several hundred expanded graft clones.

This CDR3 region has 13 residues. The ends were cut back, 1 base at V and 8 bases at J, with 13 bases in the middle. Germline lookup yields CDR1 DFQATT and CDR2 SNEGSKA (reference sequence). This TCR was sampled from a girl aged 2 to 9 with Fanconi anemia, due to receive a stem cell transplant. This chain uses TRBV20-1 with TRBJ2-3; D tentatively fits TRBD1 or TRBD2 (5 bases each). This specimen consisted of PBMCs, obtained before TCRalphabeta/CD19-depleted stem cell transplant. This CDR3 is CSARVVGEGTQYF. The CDR3 DNA sequence: TGCAGTGCTAGAGTGGTGGGGGAAGGTACGCAGTATTTT.